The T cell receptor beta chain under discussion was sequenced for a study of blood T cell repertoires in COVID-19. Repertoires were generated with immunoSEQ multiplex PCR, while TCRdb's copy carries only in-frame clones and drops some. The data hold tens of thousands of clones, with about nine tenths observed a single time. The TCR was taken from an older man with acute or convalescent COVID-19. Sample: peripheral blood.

The CDR3 nucleotides are TGCAGCGTTGAAACGGTGAACACTGAAGCTTTCTTT. It translates to CSVETVNTEAFF. The chain employs TRBV29-1 and TRBJ1-1, with D hard to call. Germline CDR1 reads SQVTM; CDR2 reads ANQGSEA. Trimming took 2 bases from V and 0 from J, leaving 4 bases between them. The length of the CDR3 is 12 residues.